This T cell receptor (beta chain) was identified in a study of T cells after yellow fever vaccination (dated by TCRdb to the late 2010s). General notes on the study: The SMART-Seq v4 Ultra Low Input RNA kit was used to prepare libraries from fractions with low cell numbers. To track T-cell clones before and after primary and booster YFV17D yellow fever vaccination, bulk TCR alpha and beta repertoires were sequenced longitudinally. Two healthy male donors, one aged 18 to 30 and one aged 30 to 40 years, made up the cohort. Blood was drawn at multiple timepoints before and after primary and secondary immunization, with bulk PBMC replicates and cell subsets isolated. Here is what the overall study found, with its caveats: Compared with the primary T-cell response, the secondary T-cell response was faster but weaker, reaching its peak on day 5 rather than on day 15. Most clones expanded after primary vaccination were re-detected after the booster (almost 98% of CD4 and about 88% of CD8), suggesting broad memory maintenance. A small fraction of clonotypes appeared in both the CD4 and CD8 compartments, likely as a result of convergent recombination. Computational filtering was required because FACS-sorted repertoires could contain abundant contaminating clonotypes from the bulk population. Only a couple of donors were included in the study, so the extent to which the findings can be generalized is limited.

Of note for this clonotype: Its antigen is not yet known. Base qualities are not at hand, and no much larger clone is one base apart.

From the cysteine through the phenylalanine, the CDR3 covers 14 amino acids. The only DNA kept is the CDR3, 42 bases in frame from the first base. Ends trimmed: V by 0 bases, J by 7 bases; bases unmatched to a gene: 5. The germline V gene (reference sequence) supplies CDR1 LGHDT and CDR2 YNNKEL. The treatment or condition label, read with the paper, signifies: live attenuated yellow fever vaccine strain. PBMCs were isolated from peripheral blood using a standard Ficoll-Paque protocol. Dynabeads CD4 and CD8 positive selection kits were used to isolate CD4 and CD8 T-cell fractions. RNA was extracted with TriZol from bulk PBMCs, CD4 and CD8 fractions, and dextramer-positive and dextramer-negative fractions. Instrument used: Illumina NovaSeq 6000. Synthesis of TCR cDNA relied on 5'RACE template switching, a step that introduced a universal primer site along with unique molecular identifiers. cDNA synthesis was primed from both the TCR alpha and TCR beta constant segments. Library amplification involved two PCR steps, and the second step added sample barcodes and sequencing adapters. Sequencing of the libraries was done on either Illumina HiSeq 2500 (2x100 bp) or NovaSeq (2x150 bp). The published analysis was carried out like this. MIGEC was used to demultiplex reads and collapse the reads into UMI consensus sequences, and MiXCR was used for V(D)J alignment. Clonotypes responding to the vaccine were identified with edgeR on replicate PBMC samples, with the criteria of FDR below 0.01 and a log2 fold change above 5 up to day 15. Each bulk clonotype received a CD4 or CD8 identity based on whether the sequenced CD4 or CD8 repertoire contained that clonotype at higher abundance. TCRdb trimmed public reads at Q25 via fastp, called clones via MiXCR and kept in-frame beta chains. Entries are consolidated by CDR3 protein sequence, retaining the most common genes and DNA. TCRdb's processing, not the authors' own work, is the source of the V and J calls. The sample records about 320,000 distinct CDR3 sequences, around a tenth of which are singletons. In total, the top ten clones hold less than 3.5% of the sample.

This sample comprised CD4+ T cells sorted from PBMCs, obtained 45 days after the yellow fever booster vaccination. The rearrangement joined TRBV3-1 to TRBJ1-2, with TRBD1 identical over 7 junction bases. The sequence derives from a man aged 18 to 30 who received the YFV17D yellow fever vaccine. The encoded CDR3 is CASSQERGRGGYTF. The bases read TGTGCCAGCAGCCAAGAAAGGGGGCGCGGTGGCTACACCTTC.